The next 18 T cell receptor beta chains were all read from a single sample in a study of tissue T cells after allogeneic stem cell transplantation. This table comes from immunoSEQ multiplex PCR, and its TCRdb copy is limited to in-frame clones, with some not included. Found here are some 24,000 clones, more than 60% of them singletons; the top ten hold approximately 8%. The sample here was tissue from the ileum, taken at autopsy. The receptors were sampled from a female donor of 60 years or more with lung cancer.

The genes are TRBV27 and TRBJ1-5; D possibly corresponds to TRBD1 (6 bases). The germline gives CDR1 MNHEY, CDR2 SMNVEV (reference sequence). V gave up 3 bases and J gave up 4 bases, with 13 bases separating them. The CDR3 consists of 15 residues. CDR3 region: CASSFAGAFNQPQHF. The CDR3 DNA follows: TGTGCCAGCAGTTTCGCAGGGGCGTTTAATCAGCCCCAGCATTTT.

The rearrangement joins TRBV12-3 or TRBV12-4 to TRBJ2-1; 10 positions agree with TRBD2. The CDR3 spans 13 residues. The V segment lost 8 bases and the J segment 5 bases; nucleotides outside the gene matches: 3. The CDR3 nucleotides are TGTGCCAGCGGGACTAGCGACGACAATGAGCAGTTCTTC. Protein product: CASGTSDDNEQFF.

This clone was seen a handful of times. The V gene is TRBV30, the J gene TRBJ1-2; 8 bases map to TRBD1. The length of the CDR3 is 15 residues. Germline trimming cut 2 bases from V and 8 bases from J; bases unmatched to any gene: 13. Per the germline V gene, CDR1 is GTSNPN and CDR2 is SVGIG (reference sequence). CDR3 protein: CAWSLLSGGAGGYTF. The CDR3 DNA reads TGTGCCTGGAGTCTCCTATCAGGGGGCGCGGGAGGCTACACCTTC.

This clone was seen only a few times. The CDR3 sequence: CASSEPRDRGSYEQYF. CDR3 nucleotide sequence: TGCGCCAGCAGTGAGCCCCGGGACAGGGGCTCCTACGAGCAGTACTTC. This chain joins TRBV10-2 and TRBJ2-7; 10 bases align to TRBD1. In germline, CDR1 is WSHSY, CDR2 SAAADI. The ends lost 2 bases at V and 0 bases at J; junction bases unmatched: 4. CDR3 length equals 16 residues.

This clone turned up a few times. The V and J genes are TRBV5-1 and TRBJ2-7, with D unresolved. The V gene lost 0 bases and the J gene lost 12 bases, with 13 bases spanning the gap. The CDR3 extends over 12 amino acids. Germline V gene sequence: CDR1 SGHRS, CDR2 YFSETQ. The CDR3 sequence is CASSLVGDDMYF. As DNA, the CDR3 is TGCGCCAGCAGCTTGGTAGGTGACGATATGTACTTC.

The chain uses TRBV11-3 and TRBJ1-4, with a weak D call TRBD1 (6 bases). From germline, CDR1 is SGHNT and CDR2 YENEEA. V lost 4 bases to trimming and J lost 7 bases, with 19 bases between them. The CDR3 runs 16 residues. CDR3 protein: CASSSIYREKSEKLFF. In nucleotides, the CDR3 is TGTGCCAGCAGCTCGATCTACAGGGAGAAAAGTGAAAAACTGTTTTTT.

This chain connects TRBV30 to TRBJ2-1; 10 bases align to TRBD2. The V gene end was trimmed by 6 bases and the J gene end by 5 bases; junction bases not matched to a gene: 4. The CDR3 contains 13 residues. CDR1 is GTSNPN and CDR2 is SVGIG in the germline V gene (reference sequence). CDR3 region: CACGSGGDNEQFF. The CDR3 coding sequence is TGTGCCTGCGGGAGCGGGGGGGACAATGAGCAGTTCTTC.

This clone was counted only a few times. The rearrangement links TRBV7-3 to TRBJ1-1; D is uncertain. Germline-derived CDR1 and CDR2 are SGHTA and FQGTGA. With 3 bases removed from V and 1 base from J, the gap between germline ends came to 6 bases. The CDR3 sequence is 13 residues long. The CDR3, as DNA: TGTGCCAGCAGCTTGGCCAAGAACACTGAAGCTTTCTTT. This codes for CASSLAKNTEAFF.

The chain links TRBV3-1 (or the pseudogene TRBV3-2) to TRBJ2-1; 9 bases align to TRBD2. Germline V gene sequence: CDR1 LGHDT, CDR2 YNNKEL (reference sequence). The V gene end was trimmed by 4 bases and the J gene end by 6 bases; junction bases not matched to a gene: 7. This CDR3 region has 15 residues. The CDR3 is CASSPGTSRGNEQFF. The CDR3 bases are TGTGCCAGCAGCCCCGGGACTAGCCGGGGCAATGAGCAGTTCTTC.

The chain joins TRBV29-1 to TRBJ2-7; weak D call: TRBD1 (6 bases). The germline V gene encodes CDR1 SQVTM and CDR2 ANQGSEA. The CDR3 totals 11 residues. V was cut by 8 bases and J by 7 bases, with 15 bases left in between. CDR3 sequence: CSSRTGIEQYF. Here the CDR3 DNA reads TGCAGCTCACGAACAGGGATTGAGCAGTACTTC.

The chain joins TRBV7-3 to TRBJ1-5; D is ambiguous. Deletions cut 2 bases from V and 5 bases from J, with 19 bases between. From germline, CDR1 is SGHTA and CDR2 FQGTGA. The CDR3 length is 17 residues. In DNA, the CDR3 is TGTGCCAGCAGCTTAGCTGGTGGTGGCCAGCGTTATCAGCCCCAGCATTTT. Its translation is CASSLAGGGQRYQPQHF.

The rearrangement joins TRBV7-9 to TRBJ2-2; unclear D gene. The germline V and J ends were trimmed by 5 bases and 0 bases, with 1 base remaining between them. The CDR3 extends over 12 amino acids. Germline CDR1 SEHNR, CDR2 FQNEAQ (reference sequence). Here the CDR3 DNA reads TGTGCCAGCAGCCCGAACACCGGGGAGCTGTTTTTT. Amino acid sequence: CASSPNTGELFF.

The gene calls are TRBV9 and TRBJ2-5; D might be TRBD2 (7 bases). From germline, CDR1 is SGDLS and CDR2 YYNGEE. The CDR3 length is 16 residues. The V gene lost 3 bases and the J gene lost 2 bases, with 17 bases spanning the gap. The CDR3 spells CASSALGGQRQETQYF. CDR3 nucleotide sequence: TGTGCCAGCAGCGCCCTCGGGGGGCAGCGACAAGAGACCCAGTACTTC.

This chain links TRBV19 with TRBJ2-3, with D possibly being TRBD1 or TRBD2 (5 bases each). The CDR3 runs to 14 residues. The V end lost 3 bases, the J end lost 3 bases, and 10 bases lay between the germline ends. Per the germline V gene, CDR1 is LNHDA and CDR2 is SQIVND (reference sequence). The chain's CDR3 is CASSIFEGTDTQYF. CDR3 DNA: TGTGCCAGTAGTATTTTCGAGGGGACAGATACGCAGTATTTT.

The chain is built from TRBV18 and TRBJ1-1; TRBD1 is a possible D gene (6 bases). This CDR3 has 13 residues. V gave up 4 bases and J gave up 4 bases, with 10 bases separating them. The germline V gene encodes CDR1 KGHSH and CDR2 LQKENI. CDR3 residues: CASSHRVGTEAFF. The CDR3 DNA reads TGTGCCAGCTCACACAGGGTTGGCACTGAAGCTTTCTTT.

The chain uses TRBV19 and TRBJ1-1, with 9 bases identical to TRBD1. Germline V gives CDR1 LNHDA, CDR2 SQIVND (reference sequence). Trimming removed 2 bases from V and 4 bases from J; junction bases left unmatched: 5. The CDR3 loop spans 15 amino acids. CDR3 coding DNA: TGTGCCAGTAGTATATATGGGACAGGGATCACTGAAGCTTTCTTT. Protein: CASSIYGTGITEAFF.

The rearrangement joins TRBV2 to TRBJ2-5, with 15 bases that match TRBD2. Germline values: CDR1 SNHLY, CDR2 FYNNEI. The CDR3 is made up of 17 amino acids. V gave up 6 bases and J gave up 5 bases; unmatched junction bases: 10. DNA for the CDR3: TGTGCCAGCAGGAGTCGGACTAGCGGGAGGGCCGGGGAGACCCAGTACTTC. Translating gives CASRSRTSGRAGETQYF. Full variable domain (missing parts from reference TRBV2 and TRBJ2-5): EPEVTQTPSHQVTQMGQEVILRCVPISNHLYFYWYRQILGQKVEFLVSFYNNEISEKSEIFDDQFSVERPDGSNFTLKIRSTKLEDSAMYFCASRSRTSGRAGETQYFGPGTRLLVL.

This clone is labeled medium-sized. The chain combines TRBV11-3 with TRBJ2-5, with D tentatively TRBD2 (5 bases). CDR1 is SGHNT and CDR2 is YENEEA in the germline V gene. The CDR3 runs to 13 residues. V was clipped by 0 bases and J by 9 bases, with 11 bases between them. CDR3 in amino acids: CASSLDGGGSQYF. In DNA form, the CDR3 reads TGTGCCAGCAGCTTAGATGGTGGAGGTTCCCAGTACTTC.